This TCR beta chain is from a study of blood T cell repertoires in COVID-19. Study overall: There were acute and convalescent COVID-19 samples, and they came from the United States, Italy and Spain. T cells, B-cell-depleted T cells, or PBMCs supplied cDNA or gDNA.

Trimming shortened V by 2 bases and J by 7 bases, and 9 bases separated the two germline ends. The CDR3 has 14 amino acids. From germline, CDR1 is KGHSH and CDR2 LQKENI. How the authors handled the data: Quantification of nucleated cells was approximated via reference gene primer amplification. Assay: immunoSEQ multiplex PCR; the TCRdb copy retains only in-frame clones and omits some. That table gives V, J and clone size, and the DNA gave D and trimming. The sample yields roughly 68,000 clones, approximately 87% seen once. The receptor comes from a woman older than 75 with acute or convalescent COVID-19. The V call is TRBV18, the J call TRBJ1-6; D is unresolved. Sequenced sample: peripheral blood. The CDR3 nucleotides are TGTGCCAGCTCACCAGGAACAGAAAATTCACCCCTCCACTTT. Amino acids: CASSPGTENSPLHF.